This TCR beta chain derives from a study of CD8 T cells in cerebrospinal fluid in Alzheimer's disease (dated by TCRdb to 2018 to 2020). In the study overall: The study assessed CSF T cell clonal expansion with two single-cell approaches: plate-based nested PCR sequencing and droplet-based sequencing. The study examined whether cerebrospinal fluid from healthy elderly individuals and from patients with neurodegenerative disease contained clonally expanded T cells. A total of 20 to 30 samples were covered by the CSF gene-expression analysis, in which Parkinson's disease patients were included. The droplet-based CSF analysis comparing patients with controls included roughly 10 healthy controls (about 11,000 cells) and roughly 10 patients with MCI or Alzheimer's disease (around 9,400 cells).

Every participant was in good physical condition and had no acute infectious disease. Neurodegeneration in patients was confirmed using biomarkers including neurofilament, amyloid-beta and tau. Live CSF cells for droplet-based sequencing were sorted with a live/dead marker. CSF was obtained by lumbar puncture, and immune cells were pelleted by centrifugation at 300g. Each CSF sample was examined for red blood cells, and any sample with blood contamination was excluded. CSF cells were cryopreserved in freezing medium, frozen at -80 degrees C overnight, and then transferred to liquid nitrogen for storage. Before analysis, CSF samples had been stored for less than seven months. The CDR3 starts with the cysteine, ends with the phenylalanine, and has 14 residues. No DNA accompanies this entry. The germline V gene sets CDR1 to ENHRY and CDR2 to SYGVKD. Here is what the overall study found, with its caveats: The EBV-specific clones were neither the most highly expanded clones nor enriched among patients. It was cautioned by the authors that a causal link between EBV and Alzheimer's disease is not established by the detection of EBV-specific TCRs in CSF. Only samples with detectable clones (11 healthy, 5 MCI, 5 AD, 6 PD) were included in the overall clonality comparison. In pooled data, a highly expanded clone (at least 3% of TCRs) was found in 1 of 10 healthy subjects versus 4 of 6 Alzheimer's patients. Compared with controls, patients with MCI or Alzheimer's disease had a higher percentage of their CSF TCRs made up by the single largest clone.

Library prep was done by 10x single-cell sequencing. Profiling of CSF cells was done with 10X Genomics single-cell V(D)J and 5' gene-expression libraries. CSF single-cell TCR libraries were sequenced on an Illumina NextSeq550. On the study's bioinformatics: V(D)J reads were aligned to the vdj-GRCh38 alts ensemble 2.0.0 reference and were analysed with the Cell Ranger vdj pipeline. Clonotypes were defined as cell barcodes sharing the same set of productive CDR3 nucleotide sequences. To link clonality with transcriptional profiles, clonotype information was incorporated into Seurat v3.0 gene-expression metadata. Exclusion was applied to CSF cells with more than 1,800 genes, more than 7,500 UMIs or more than 10% mitochondrial reads. CDR3-beta sequences were compared against VDJdb to identify TCRs with known antigen specificity. Only TCRs with complete alpha and beta chains were included in the network analysis of clone sharing, which used the R package qgraph. TCRdb reprocessed the reads and assigns one entry to each CDR3 protein sequence, leaving out DNA. The V and J calls here are based on TCRdb, not the publication. The sample's records list roughly 1,600 distinct CDR3 sequences. The top ten constitute around 10% of the sample.

This clonotype is medium-sized (0.01 to 0.1%) as judged by frequency; no count is noted. Which antigen it targets is not known. The rearranged segments are TRBV10-3 and TRBJ1-3. The sample comprised cerebrospinal fluid. This clonotype originated in a human donor with mild cognitive impairment. CDR3 region: CAYWDGLAGNTIYF.